The following is a TCR beta chain sequence with its context. Its antigen is undetermined. Germline CDR1 SQVTM, CDR2 ANQGSEA. Trimming removed 1 base from V and 2 bases from J, with 15 bases in between. The CDR3 runs to 15 residues. This specimen comes from a study of T cell responses to AZD1222 COVID-19 vaccine. Study findings and constraints: Variant regions that are unmutated are reportedly the target of nearly half of spike-specific TCRs. Dominant CD4 TCR responses targeted spike regions 160-218 and 743-854.

Libraries were prepared by immunoSEQ multiplex PCR; TCRdb keeps only in-frame clonotypes and omits some of them. The sample contains about 130,000 clones, 80% to 95% of which appear only once. The chain couples TRBV29-1 to TRBJ2-7; perhaps TRBD1 as D (5 bases). The source of this sequence is an adult in good health. The material was peripheral blood, obtained on day 0 of AZD1222 vaccination. This CDR3 is CSVEVLTESPYEQYF. CDR3 in DNA: TGCAGCGTTGAAGTCCTGACAGAAAGCCCCTACGAGCAGTACTTC.